This T cell receptor (beta chain) was captured in a study of T cell repertoires in cytomegalovirus infection. Study-level information: Public TCR beta signatures were indicative of both CMV infection and a matching HLA type.

TCRdb redid the calling of the reads with MiXCR, one entry per CDR3 protein. The repertoire has 100,000 to 150,000 distinct CDR3 sequences, about 32% of them found once; the top ten carry roughly 58%. This CDR3 is 15 amino acids long. Deletions cut 0 bases from V and 4 bases from J, with 10 bases between. Germline V gene sequence: CDR1 SEHNR, CDR2 FQNEAQ (reference sequence). This clonotype was counted only a few times. Its matching antigen is unknown. The study's findings and limits: Clonotype analysis showed dominance of the ex vivo response by HLA-C-restricted CMV-specific TCR beta clonotypes. Summed frequency of shared TCR beta families picked out CMV carriers who also had the relevant HLA.

The rearrangement uses TRBV7-9 and TRBJ1-3; D not certain. This clonotype was obtained from a human donor in good health (CMV status not recorded). Some clones in this sample may be carry-over from other donors' samples. The starting material was CD8+ T cells from cultured PBMCs, obtained from culture after CMV antigen stimulation. In DNA, the CDR3 is TGTGCCAGCAGCTTAGCGTCGAGAACCGGAAACACCATATATTTT. Protein: CASSLASRTGNTIYF.